This T cell receptor beta chain was captured in a study of T cell responses to AZD1222 COVID-19 vaccine. Study-wide findings and caveats: Only a handful of AZD1222 recipients were seropositive at baseline. A mostly white British donor set with more females was recruited, and clonal diversity was possibly underestimated. Among spike-specific TCRs, nearly half reportedly target unmutated variant regions.

Sequencing used immunoSEQ multiplex PCR; TCRdb keeps in-frame clones, though not all of them. The sample consists of around 110,000 clones, about 90% of them appearing once. With regard to this clone: Its antigen is not identified.

Looked up from germline, CDR1 is SGHNT and CDR2 is YYREEE (reference sequence). Trimming left V 0 bases short and J 3 bases short, with 6 bases between. This CDR3 spans 13 amino acids. The chain carries TRBV5-4 and TRBJ1-2; D is uncertain. This TCR was recovered from an adult in good health. The specimen was peripheral blood, collected on day 0 of AZD1222 vaccination. CDR3 nucleotides: TGTGCCAGCAGCTTGGTTAGGGACTATGGCTACACCTTC. Its translation: CASSLVRDYGYTF.